The 5 T cell receptor beta chains presented below share a single source sample, sequenced in a study of T cell responses to AZD1222 COVID-19 vaccine. Assay: immunoSEQ multiplex PCR; the TCRdb copy retains only in-frame clones and omits some. This sample carries around 160,000 clones, around 89% of them seen once, and the ten largest clones take approximately 16%. The sequencing used peripheral blood, collected on day 0 of AZD1222 vaccination. The receptor source for this set is an adult in good health.

The chain combines TRBV6-5 with TRBJ2-3, with 10 bases that match TRBD2. V shed 5 bases, J shed 10 bases, and the junction held 6 bases outside the gene matches. CDR1 and CDR2 from the germline V gene are MNHEY and SVGAGI. There are 13 residues in the CDR3. The CDR3 sequence is CASSPVSGGSQYF. CDR3 DNA sequence: TGTGCCAGCAGTCCGGTTAGCGGGGGGTCGCAGTATTTT.

Comment on this clone: Other DNA sequences in the same sample also yield this CDR3. This chain uses TRBV18 with TRBJ1-5; TRBD1 might be the D (5 bases). From germline, CDR1 is KGHSH and CDR2 LQKENI. The CDR3 contains 14 residues. Trimming removed 3 bases at V and 0 bases at J, with 6 bases between. CDR3 protein: CASSPDSSNQPQHF. The DNA of the CDR3 is TGTGCCAGCTCACCCGACAGTAGCAATCAGCCCCAGCATTTT.

This chain uses TRBV5-6 with TRBJ1-4; D is perhaps TRBD1 (5 bases). V was trimmed by 4 bases and J by 2 bases, leaving 12 bases between them. Germline CDR1 SGHDT, CDR2 YYEEEE. This CDR3 spans 15 amino acids. CDR3 in DNA: TGTGCCAGCAGCCTCCCAGGGTTGACTAATGAAAAACTGTTTTTT. This gives the protein CASSLPGLTNEKLFF.

Written as DNA, the CDR3 is TGTGCCAGCAGTTTTGAGGGGGCGCAAGGGTTCTATGGCTACACCTTC. Protein sequence: CASSFEGAQGFYGYTF. This chain connects TRBV27 to TRBJ1-2; 7 positions match TRBD1. This CDR3 has 16 amino acids. The ends lost 3 bases at V and 4 bases at J; junction bases unmatched: 11. The germline V gene has CDR1 MNHEY and CDR2 SMNVEV (reference sequence).

This chain joins TRBV28 and TRBJ1-2; no firm D call. The germline V and J ends were trimmed by 4 bases and 8 bases, with 14 bases remaining between them. This CDR3 spans 13 amino acids. Per the germline V gene, CDR1 is MDHEN and CDR2 is SYDVKM. CDR3 in DNA: TGTGCCAGCAGTTGGGGAGGGCTCGGGGGCTACACCTTC. Translating it yields CASSWGGLGGYTF.